This TCR beta chain stems from a study of technical replicates of blood from a handful of donors. The CDR3 sequence is 14 residues long. CDR1 is PRHDT and CDR2 is FYEKMQ in the germline V gene (reference sequence). Trimming cost V 5 bases and J 1 base, with 12 bases left between them. This table comes from immunoSEQ multiplex PCR, and its TCRdb copy is limited to in-frame clones, with some not included. Among about 100,000 clones listed, approximately 95% were seen once. The chain combines TRBV13 with TRBJ2-7, with D maybe TRBD1 (7 bases). Sequencing was performed on T cells isolated from PBMCs. This receptor was obtained from a human donor in good health. The CDR3 protein is CASSPGDSSYEQYF. The CDR3 nucleotides are TGTGCCAGCAGCCCGGGGGACAGTTCCTACGAGCAGTACTTC.